The 29 T cell receptor beta chains below all came from one sample that was sequenced in a study of regulatory T cells in long-lasting Graves disease. Time point of the sample: newly diagnosed GD, antithyroid drugs for less than 3 months. RNA from PBMCs was the source of the TCR library. Sequencing libraries for TCR beta were prepared with iRepertoire HTBI primers and Arm-PCR of CDR3 regions. TCRdb redid the calling of the multiplex PCR reads with MiXCR, one entry per CDR3 protein. The sample holds 300,000 to 400,000 distinct CDR3 sequences, 18% seen once. This specimen was peripheral blood mononuclear cells (PBMCs), taken at new diagnosis, from a patient treated with antithyroid drugs. The receptors derive from a female donor with Graves disease.

This clonotype occurred many times. This chain links TRBV14 with TRBJ2-2; 10 bases map to TRBD2. J gave up 3 bases and V 4 bases, and 11 bases lay outside the gene matches. The CDR3 extends over 18 amino acids. Germline V CDR1 and CDR2: SGHDN, FVKESK. CDR3 residues: CASSRITSGKTYTGELFF. The CDR3 nucleotides are TGTGCCAGCAGCCGAATTACTAGCGGGAAGACCTACACCGGGGAGCTGTTTTTT.

The sample holds many counts of this clonotype. The chain has TRBV6-2 or TRBV6-3 and TRBJ1-2, with D maybe TRBD1 (5 bases). This CDR3 is built from 13 residues. The V end was cut by 4 bases, the J end by 2 bases, with 8 bases between. The germline V gene has CDR1 MNHEY and CDR2 SVGEGT. Here the CDR3 reads CASSSRENYGYTF. The CDR3 coding sequence is TGTGCCAGCAGTTCCAGGGAGAACTATGGCTACACCTTC.

This clonotype appeared many times. The chain uses TRBV12-3 or TRBV12-4 and TRBJ1-5; the match to TRBD1 covers 8 bases. The V and J ends lost 6 bases and 7 bases, in that order; junction bases with no gene match: 8. The CDR3 has 14 residues. The CDR3 DNA follows: TGTGCCAGCAGCTGGACAGGGATCGAACAGCCCCAGCATTTT. Translating gives CASSWTGIEQPQHF.

This clonotype was observed many times. The gene calls are TRBV12-3 or TRBV12-4 and TRBJ1-1, with D perhaps matching TRBD1 (6 bases). This CDR3 contains 13 residues. The germline V and J ends were trimmed by 4 bases and 5 bases, with 11 bases remaining between them. In nucleotides, the CDR3 is TGTGCCAGCAGTTCTACAGGGATGACTGAAGCTTTCTTT. It encodes CASSSTGMTEAFF.

V usage is TRBV7-2 and J usage is TRBJ1-6; possible D gene TRBD1, 6 bases. Per germline, CDR1 SGHTA and CDR2 FQGNSA. CDR3 length: 13 amino acids. Trimming left V 4 bases short and J 10 bases short, with 11 bases between. The CDR3 sequence: CASSYATGSPLHF. CDR3 DNA sequence: TGTGCCAGCAGCTATGCAACAGGGTCACCCCTCCACTTT.

At least ten counts were recorded for this clonotype. CDR3 sequence: CASLKGVGDQPQHF. The CDR3 DNA reads as TGTGCCAGCCTAAAGGGAGTGGGCGATCAGCCCCAGCATTTT. The chain couples TRBV2 to TRBJ1-5; no reliable D call. CDR1 is SNHLY and CDR2 is FYNNEI in the germline V gene. The CDR3 loop spans 14 amino acids. Trimming left V 8 bases short and J 5 bases short, with 16 bases between.

This clonotype was observed at least ten times. Here the CDR3 reads CASNLRGTANTGELFF. Here the CDR3 DNA reads TGCGCCAGCAACCTTCGGGGGACAGCGAACACCGGGGAGCTGTTTTTT. The rearrangement joins TRBV5-1 to TRBJ2-2; D is possibly TRBD1 (7 bases). This CDR3 is built from 16 residues. The V end lost 6 bases, the J end lost 0 bases, and 15 bases lay between the germline ends. From germline, CDR1 is SGHRS and CDR2 YFSETQ. Complete variable domain (other parts from reference TRBV5-1 and TRBJ2-2): KAGVTQTPRYLIKTRGQQVTLSCSPISGHRSVSWYQQTPGQGLQFLFEYFSETQRNKGNFPGRFSGRQFSNSRSEMNVSTLELGDSALYLCASNLRGTANTGELFFGEGSRLTVL.

This clonotype was seen at least ten times. The J gene is TRBJ1-4, the V gene TRBV28; D ambiguous. The CDR3 sequence is 11 residues long. The germline CDR1 and CDR2 sequences are MDHEN and SYDVKM. The V and J ends lost 6 bases and 7 bases respectively, with 6 bases between them. The CDR3 spells CASSTREKLFF. The CDR3 DNA follows: TGTGCCAGCAGCACCCGTGAAAAACTGTTTTTT.

This clonotype was seen a handful of times. CDR3 bases: TGCGCCAGCAGCGTGACTAGCGGGAGCAATGAGCAGTTCTTC. Protein product: CASSVTSGSNEQFF. The chain joins TRBV10-1 to TRBJ2-1, with TRBD2 identical over 12 bases. V lost 6 bases, J lost 6 bases, and 3 bases stayed unmatched. Per the germline V gene, CDR1 is WNHNN and CDR2 is SYGVQD (reference sequence). The CDR3 is made up of 14 amino acids.

This clonotype was observed many times. The genes are TRBV6-1 and TRBJ2-1; TRBD2 matches 7 bases. Per germline, CDR1 MNHNS and CDR2 SASEGT. V lost 4 bases and J lost 6; bases outside the gene matches: 9. The CDR3 spans 15 residues. The CDR3 loop reads CASSGARTRANEQFF. The CDR3 DNA is TGTGCCAGCAGTGGGGCCAGGACTAGAGCCAATGAGCAGTTCTTC.

As DNA, the CDR3 is TGTGCCAGCAGCTTCCGGGGGTCCACCCCCCTCCACTTT. This sequence encodes CASSFRGSTPLHF. V and J are TRBV7-8 and TRBJ1-6; tentative D call: TRBD1 (5 bases). The V gene lost 3 bases and the J gene lost 13 bases, with 13 bases spanning the gap. CDR1 is SGHVS, CDR2 FQNEAQ, per germline. The CDR3 covers 13 residues. Based on the CDR3 plus reference TRBV7-8 and TRBJ1-6, the full variable domain is GAGVSQSPRYKVAKRGQDVALRCDPISGHVSLFWYQQALGQGPEFLTYFQNEAQLDKSGLPSDRFFAERPEGSVSTLKIQRTQQEDSAVYLCASSFRGSTPLHFGNGTRLTVT.

The chain joins TRBV10-3 to TRBJ2-1; 8 positions match TRBD2. With V trimmed by 6 bases and J by 7 bases, 17 bases remained unmatched. CDR1 is ENHRY and CDR2 is SYGVKD in the germline V gene. This CDR3 comprises 17 residues. The CDR3 sequence: CAISAQLPGLVLNEQFF. The CDR3 coding sequence is TGTGCCATCAGCGCGCAACTACCGGGACTAGTACTAAATGAGCAGTTCTTC.

Ten or more counts support this clonotype. J is TRBJ1-1 and V is TRBV5-1, with 8 bases matching TRBD1. The germline V gene encodes CDR1 SGHRS and CDR2 YFSETQ. The CDR3 runs 13 residues. Losses at the gene ends were 3 bases for V and 5 bases for J; bases not matched to a gene: 3. The CDR3 sequence is CASSSGQGTEAFF. DNA for the CDR3: TGCGCCAGCAGCTCAGGACAGGGAACTGAAGCTTTCTTT.

This clonotype was seen more than once but under ten times. Here the CDR3 DNA reads TGCAGTGCTCAGGCTAGCGCACAGTATTTT. Its protein is CSAQASAQYF. V gene TRBV20-1 combines with J gene TRBJ2-3; tentative D call: TRBD2 (6 bases). Trimming shortened V by 5 bases and J by 12 bases, and 12 bases separated the two germline ends. Germline CDR1 DFQATT, CDR2 SNEGSKA (reference sequence). The CDR3 totals 10 residues.

Worth noting for this clonotype: A much larger clone is a single base away; this may be a read error. V gene TRBV11-3 combines with J gene TRBJ2-2; 13 bases fit TRBD2. The CDR3 length is 16 residues. Trimming at V came to 5 bases and at J to 3 bases, leaving 3 bases not matched to a gene. CDR1 and CDR2 (germline): SGHNT, YENEEA. The CDR3 DNA is TGTGCCAGCAGCGCAGGACTAGCGGGAGACACCGGGGAGCTGTTTTTT. It encodes CASSAGLAGDTGELFF.

Ten or more counts support this clonotype. This rearrangement joins TRBV13 to TRBJ1-3, with 8 nucleotides matching TRBD1. The germline gives CDR1 PRHDT, CDR2 FYEKMQ (reference sequence). The CDR3 extends over 16 amino acids. V lost 5 bases, J lost 4 bases, and 10 bases stayed unmatched. Written as DNA, the CDR3 is TGTGCCAGCAGCCCCCGCAGGGGGCGGAAGGGAAACACCATATATTTT. It yields the protein CASSPRRGRKGNTIYF.

This clonotype was recorded at least ten times. The chain joins TRBV5-6 to TRBJ2-1; the match to TRBD2 covers 11 bases. The CDR3 has 17 amino acids. V lost 4 bases and J lost 7; bases outside the gene matches: 13. From germline, CDR1 is SGHDT and CDR2 YYEEEE. The CDR3 is CASSRYALAGGRNEQFF. The CDR3 coding sequence is TGTGCCAGCAGCCGATACGCGCTAGCGGGAGGCAGGAATGAGCAGTTCTTC.

Of note for this clonotype: A much bigger clone sits one base away, suggesting this may be a read error. In DNA, the CDR3 is TGCGCCAGCAGCCTAAACAGGGGGTCAAATGAAAAACTGGTTTTT. It translates to CASSLNRGSNEKLVF. This rearrangement joins TRBV5-1 to TRBJ1-4; 8 bases map to TRBD1. There are 15 residues in the CDR3. The germline V gene has CDR1 SGHRS and CDR2 YFSETQ.

In its sample, this clonotype was seen many times. The rearrangement links TRBV10-3 to TRBJ2-1, with TRBD2 matching over 7 bases. CDR1 and CDR2 from the germline V gene are ENHRY and SYGVKD. The CDR3 loop spans 16 amino acids. Trimming cost V 3 bases and J 4 bases; bases outside gene matches: 9. Here the CDR3 reads CAISDGRASGYNEQFF. In DNA form, the CDR3 reads TGTGCCATCAGTGACGGTCGGGCTAGCGGTTACAATGAGCAGTTCTTC.

This clonotype was observed at least ten times. The chain combines TRBV6-1 with TRBJ1-1; possibly TRBD1 for D (5 bases). Germline CDR1 reads MNHNS; CDR2 reads SASEGT. The CDR3 contains 15 residues. V was pared by 8 bases and J by 1 base, with 17 bases between. CDR3 in DNA: TGTGCCAGCCGGATACTGCAGGGTAGGAACACTGAAGCTTTCTTT. It encodes CASRILQGRNTEAFF.

This clonotype was found many times. J is TRBJ1-5 and V is TRBV19; D is possibly TRBD1 (5 bases). Germline CDR1 LNHDA, CDR2 SQIVND (reference sequence). Trimming removed 6 bases at V and 0 bases at J, with 9 bases between. The CDR3 contains 14 residues. In DNA form, the CDR3 reads TGTGCCAGTAGCCGGGACGTTAGCAATCAGCCCCAGCATTTT. This sequence encodes CASSRDVSNQPQHF. Looking up the rest from reference TRBV19 and TRBJ1-5 gives the full variable domain: DGGITQSPKYLFRKEGQNVTLSCEQNLNHDAMYWYRQDPGQGLRLIYYSQIVNDFQKGDIAEGYSVSREKKESFPLTVTSAQKNPTAFYLCASSRDVSNQPQHFGDGTRLSIL.

This clonotype came up many times. V usage is TRBV7-3 and J usage is TRBJ2-1; D gene uncertain. The CDR3 extends over 13 amino acids. Germline V lookup: CDR1 SGHTA, CDR2 FQGTGA. Trimming removed 5 bases from V and 0 bases from J, with 5 bases in between. The DNA for the CDR3 is TGTGCCAGCAGCGCCGGCTCCTACAATGAGCAGTTCTTC. Protein product: CASSAGSYNEQFF.

The chain uses TRBV28 and TRBJ1-2, with D unclear. V dropped 5 bases and J dropped 8 bases, with 12 bases sitting between them. The CDR3 covers 12 residues. Germline CDR1 reads MDHEN; CDR2 reads SYDVKM. The CDR3 loop reads CASSQERLGYTF. Here the CDR3 DNA reads TGTGCCAGCAGTCAGGAGCGATTAGGCTACACCTTC.

There are many counts of this clonotype. V usage is TRBV3-1 and J usage is TRBJ2-7; no reliable D call. Trimming removed 1 base from V and 0 bases from J, with 10 bases in between. Germline loops: CDR1 LGHDT, CDR2 YNNKEL (reference sequence). CDR3 length equals 15 residues. The CDR3 nucleotides are TGTGCCAGCAGCCAAGGGCAGCAGCCCTCCTACGAGCAGTACTTC. Amino acid sequence: CASSQGQQPSYEQYF.

The chain recombines TRBV3-1 with TRBJ2-1; D ambiguous. CDR1 and CDR2 from the germline V gene are LGHDT and YNNKEL (reference sequence). There are 13 residues in the CDR3. Trimming took off 3 bases at V and 5 bases at J, with 8 bases between the two ends. The CDR3 sequence is CASSQGVDNEQFF. In DNA form, the CDR3 reads TGTGCCAGCAGCCAGGGCGTTGACAATGAGCAGTTCTTC.

In its sample, this clonotype was seen many times. The rearrangement links TRBV6-5 to TRBJ1-2; 9 nucleotides match TRBD1. The CDR3 runs 15 residues. Unmatched junction bases numbered 10, after V lost 6 bases and J lost 5 bases. Germline V gene data show CDR1 as MNHEY and CDR2 as SVGAGI. Written as DNA, the CDR3 is TGTGCCAGCAGGTACACAGGGGGCACCAATTATGGCTACACCTTC. It codes for CASRYTGGTNYGYTF.

This clonotype occurred many times. This chain uses TRBV12-3 or TRBV12-4 with TRBJ1-5, with D possibly being TRBD1 (5 bases). Trimming took off 0 bases at V and 6 bases at J, with 9 bases between the two ends. This CDR3 spans 14 amino acids. CDR3 sequence: CASSLAGDGQPQHF. As DNA, the CDR3 is TGTGCCAGCAGTTTAGCCGGGGACGGTCAGCCCCAGCATTTT.

This clonotype has at least ten counts. The V and J genes are TRBV6-1 and TRBJ2-7; the match to TRBD2 covers 8 bases. Germline V gene data show CDR1 as MNHNS and CDR2 as SASEGT. This CDR3 contains 14 residues. Unmatched junction bases numbered 6, after V lost 6 bases and J lost 2 bases. The CDR3 sequence is CASRLTSDAYEQYF. CDR3 DNA: TGTGCCAGCAGACTGACTAGCGACGCCTACGAGCAGTACTTC.

This clonotype has ten or more counts. V is TRBV7-9 and J is TRBJ2-1; D is perhaps TRBD1 (5 bases). V lost 3 bases to trimming and J lost 15 bases, with 15 bases between them. Germline CDR1 and CDR2: SEHNR and FQNEAQ (reference sequence). The CDR3 is made up of 12 amino acids. The CDR3 loop reads CASSFPREIVFF. CDR3 DNA: TGTGCCAGCAGCTTCCCCAGGGAAATTGTGTTCTTC. Using reference TRBV7-9 and TRBJ2-1 for the parts outside the CDR3, the full variable domain is DTGVSQNPRHKITKRGQNVTFRCDPISEHNRLYWYRQTLGQGPEFLTYFQNEAQLEKSRLLSDRFSAERPKGSFSTLEIQRTEQGDSAMYLCASSFPREIVFFGPGTRLTVL.